This is a list of T cell receptor beta chains from one sample in a study of cytomegalovirus exposure and HLA in healthy donors. Using immunoSEQ multiplex PCR, the repertoire was profiled, and TCRdb retains in-frame clones only, with some absent. The table has roughly 130,000 clones, around 65% seen once. Specimen: PBMCs. The receptors here all came from a woman in her fifties or sixties in good health and CMV-seronegative. The CDR3 runs from the conserved cysteine through the conserved F or W. Each record gives: V gene, clone size, D gene, J gene, CDR3 protein, CDR3 DNA. A D gene is named only where the DNA matches it firmly. The size of a clone is reported for some rows only, either as once, few or many, or as a class for expanded clones.

TRBV28	.	TRBD1	TRBJ2-3	CASSKTGAGSDTQYF	TGTGCCAGCAGCAAAACAGGGGCCGGGTCAGATACGCAGTATTTT
TRBV25-1	.	TRBD2	TRBJ2-7	CASSVAGGVYEQYF	TGTGCCAGCAGTGTAGCGGGGGGCGTATACGAGCAGTACTTC
TRBV4-1	.	TRBD1	TRBJ1-1	CASPTWDRGTEAFF	TGCGCCAGTCCTACGTGGGACAGGGGCACTGAAGCTTTCTTT
TRBV2	few	TRBD2	TRBJ2-1	CASSERRLASNEQFF	TGTGCCAGCAGTGAAAGGCGACTAGCGAGTAATGAGCAGTTCTTC
TRBV6-1	.	TRBD1	TRBJ1-5	CASRGQGLTNQPQHF	TGTGCCAGCAGGGGACAGGGGTTGACCAATCAGCCCCAGCATTTT
TRBV9	.	.	TRBJ2-7	CASSAGGLSYEQYF	TGTGCCAGCAGCGCGGGGGGCCTCTCCTACGAGCAGTACTTC
TRBV7-2	.	TRBD2	TRBJ2-2	CASSLASGRGNTGELFF	TGTGCCAGCAGCTTAGCTAGCGGGAGGGGCAACACCGGGGAGCTGTTTTTT
TRBV7-8	.	TRBD1	TRBJ2-5	CASSLTLTGMEETQYF	TGTGCCAGCAGCTTAACCCTGACAGGGATGGAAGAGACCCAGTACTTC
TRBV15	.	TRBD2	TRBJ2-2	CATGTKVGELFF	TGTGCCACCGGGACTAAGGTCGGGGAGCTGTTTTTT
TRBV5-1	.	.	TRBJ2-7	CASSIQAGELYEQYF	TGCGCCAGCAGTATACAAGCGGGCGAGCTCTACGAGCAGTACTTC
TRBV6-1	.	TRBD1	TRBJ1-4	CASSEHRGRGEKLFF	TGTGCCAGCAGTGAACATAGGGGGCGTGGGGAAAAACTGTTTTTT
TRBV7-9	few	TRBD1	TRBJ2-5	CASSLGRRQGETQYF	TGTGCCAGCAGCTTAGGGAGACGACAGGGAGAGACCCAGTACTTC
TRBV5-4	.	TRBD2	TRBJ2-3	CASSPTTGAPSGRYTDTQYF	TGTGCCAGCAGTCCAACCACAGGGGCCCCTAGCGGGAGATACACAGATACGCAGTATTTT
TRBV6-6	.	.	TRBJ1-4	CASSYYSGFREKLFF	TGTGCCAGCAGTTACTATTCGGGTTTTCGTGAAAAACTGTTTTTT
TRBV6-1	.	TRBD2	TRBJ2-1	CASRALAGGHNEQFF	TGTGCCAGCAGAGCACTAGCGGGAGGGCACAATGAGCAGTTCTTC
TRBV9	.	TRBD2	TRBJ2-1	CASSSLADPYNEQFF	TGTGCCAGCAGCTCACTAGCGGACCCGTACAATGAGCAGTTCTTC
TRBV29-1	.	.	TRBJ2-4	CSVLNPPAGSIQYF	TGCAGCGTCCTAAACCCCCCGGCTGGGAGCATTCAGTACTTC
TRBV28	.	.	TRBJ1-2	CASSLLGTQKSYTF	TGTGCCAGCAGTTTATTGGGCACCCAAAAGAGCTACACCTTC
TRBV7-2	.	TRBD2	TRBJ2-1	CASSPLAGAFYNEQFF	TGTGCCAGCAGCCCCTTAGCGGGGGCCTTCTACAATGAGCAGTTCTTC
TRBV5-4	.	.	TRBJ1-1	CASSRRDSSLGEAFF	TGTGCCAGCAGCCGTCGGGACTCATCCTTAGGGGAAGCTTTCTTT
TRBV9	.	.	TRBJ2-3	CASSGGDHYSTDTQYF	TGTGCCAGCAGCGGCGGGGACCACTACAGCACAGATACGCAGTATTTT
TRBV10-3	.	TRBD1	TRBJ1-5	CAISEGDRTHQPQHF	TGTGCCATCAGTGAGGGGGACAGGACCCATCAGCCCCAGCATTTT
TRBV2	.	.	TRBJ1-3	CASGGGSGNTIYF	TGTGCCAGCGGGGGAGGCTCTGGAAACACCATATATTTT
TRBV7-2	.	TRBD2	TRBJ2-7	CAIARGASYEQYF	TGTGCCATCGCGCGGGGGGCCTCCTACGAGCAGTACTTC
TRBV5-1	.	.	TRBJ2-7	CASRLDSYEQYF	TGCGCCAGCAGGTTGGACAGCTACGAGCAGTACTTC
TRBV5-6	few	TRBD1	TRBJ2-7	CASSLALTGIHEQYF	TGTGCCAGCAGCTTGGCCTTGACAGGGATCCACGAGCAGTACTTC
TRBV9	.	.	TRBJ1-2	CASSASTANYGYTF	TGTGCCAGCAGCGCCTCGACTGCGAACTATGGCTACACCTTC
TRBV27	.	.	TRBJ2-7	CARGAKPYF	TGTGCCAGGGGCGCCAAGCCGTACTTC
TRBV7-9	.	TRBD1	TRBJ2-7	CASSSPTGNVYEQYF	TGTGCCAGCAGCTCGCCGACAGGGAATGTCTACGAGCAGTACTTC
TRBV9	.	.	TRBJ2-5	CASSSRGASQETQYF	TGTGCCAGCAGCTCCCGGGGGGCCAGCCAAGAGACCCAGTACTTC
TRBV7-7	.	TRBD2	TRBJ2-2	CASSSSGGSTGELFF	TGTGCTAGCAGCTCTTCGGGGGGGAGCACCGGGGAGCTGTTTTTT
TRBV27	once	TRBD1	TRBJ2-5	CASSLSGQGGETQYF	TGTGCCAGCAGTTTATCGGGACAGGGGGGGGAGACCCAGTACTTC
TRBV7-2	.	.	TRBJ1-1	CASSLEYGGQAFF	TGTGCCAGCAGCTTAGAATACGGAGGGCAAGCTTTCTTT
TRBV5-5	.	TRBD1	TRBJ2-2	CASSSDRFSNTGELFF	TGTGCCAGCAGCTCGGACAGGTTTTCGAACACCGGGGAGCTGTTTTTT
TRBV11-3	few	.	TRBJ2-2	CASSLAGTTTGELFF	TGTGCCAGCAGCTTAGCCGGGACAACCACCGGGGAGCTGTTTTTT
TRBV7-8	.	TRBD1	TRBJ1-4	CASSPLRGTTNEKLFF	TGTGCCAGCAGCCCCCTCAGGGGGACAACTAATGAAAAACTGTTTTTT
TRBV6-1	.	.	TRBJ1-1	CASSDPGKFTEAFF	TGTGCCAGCAGTGACCCCGGGAAGTTTACTGAAGCTTTCTTT
TRBV2	.	TRBD1	TRBJ1-3	CASRTGVGNTIYF	TGTGCCAGCAGAACAGGGGTTGGAAACACCATATATTTT
TRBV4-2	.	TRBD1	TRBJ2-1	CASSQDPRDRAQFF	TGTGCCAGCAGCCAAGATCCCCGAGACAGGGCGCAGTTCTTC
TRBV7-2	.	TRBD2	TRBJ2-7	CASSPEGLAFVEQYF	TGTGCCAGCAGCCCAGAGGGACTAGCGTTCGTCGAGCAGTACTTC
TRBV5-1	.	.	TRBJ1-1	CASSPTSGGSTEAFF	TGCGCCAGCAGCCCCACCTCGGGGGGGAGCACTGAAGCTTTCTTT
TRBV7-3	once	TRBD2	TRBJ2-3	CASSFGGGGTDTQYF	TGTGCCAGCAGCTTCGGCGGGGGGGGGACAGATACGCAGTATTTT
TRBV6-5	few	TRBD1	TRBJ1-6	CASSYLGQGGSPLHF	TGTGCCAGCAGTTACTTAGGACAGGGAGGATCACCCCTCCACTTT
TRBV5-1	few	TRBD1	TRBJ1-1	CASTRTGTGGGTEAFF	TGCGCCAGCACAAGGACGGGCACAGGGGGAGGCACTGAAGCTTTCTTT
TRBV5-1	.	TRBD1	TRBJ2-5	CASSLEGTGVREQYF	TGCGCCAGCAGCTTGGAGGGGACAGGGGTTCGTGAGCAGTACTTC
TRBV6-1	few	TRBD1	TRBJ1-4	CASSEQQGFSEKLFF	TGTGCCAGCAGTGAACAACAGGGGTTTAGTGAAAAACTGTTTTTT
TRBV6-5	.	TRBD1	TRBJ1-2	CVSSYLGTGATYGYTF	TGTGTCAGCAGTTACTTGGGGACAGGGGCTACCTATGGCTACACCTTC
TRBV28	.	.	TRBJ1-1	CASTQGRREAFF	TGTGCCAGCACGCAGGGTAGGAGAGAAGCTTTCTTT
TRBV5-4	.	.	TRBJ2-1	CASSNSGYEQFF	TGTGCCAGCAGCAATAGCGGTTACGAGCAGTTCTTC
TRBV9	.	TRBD1	TRBJ2-2	CASSPKEQGRWTGELFF	TGTGCCAGCAGCCCCAAGGAACAGGGGCGCTGGACCGGGGAGCTGTTTTTT
TRBV11-2	.	TRBD1	TRBJ1-5	CASSRETGSNQPQHF	TGTGCCAGCAGCCGAGAGACAGGGAGCAATCAGCCCCAGCATTTT
TRBV5-1	few	TRBD1	TRBJ1-1	CASSSTGGWGTEAFF	TGCGCCAGCAGCTCCACAGGGGGCTGGGGCACTGAAGCTTTCTTT
TRBV29-1	few	.	TRBJ1-1	CSGTANTEAFF	TGCAGCGGGACAGCCAACACTGAAGCTTTCTTT
TRBV5-1	.	.	TRBJ2-2	CASSLDGRVAGELFF	TGCGCCAGCAGCTTGGACGGCAGGGTGGCCGGGGAGCTGTTTTTT
TRBV7-9	.	.	TRBJ1-1	CSSSSMATGRPEAFF	TGTTCCAGCAGCTCTATGGCTACAGGGAGACCTGAAGCTTTCTTT